These 12 T cell receptor beta chains were all obtained from the same sample, sequenced in a study of T cell responses to AZD1222 COVID-19 vaccine. The assay was immunoSEQ multiplex PCR, and TCRdb's table has in-frame clones only and misses some. This table has about 120,000 clones, approximately 86% appearing once. Sample: peripheral blood, taken on day 0 of AZD1222 vaccination. Receptors were obtained from an adult in good health.

The chain recombines TRBV2 with TRBJ1-2, with D possibly matching TRBD1 (6 bases). Germline lookup yields CDR1 SNHLY and CDR2 FYNNEI. CDR3 length: 13 amino acids. Trimming removed 5 bases from V and 10 bases from J, with 17 bases in between. The CDR3 loop is CASSLGTPRDYTF. In nucleotides, the CDR3 is TGTGCCAGCAGTTTAGGGACACCTCGAGACTACACCTTC.

This clone has a single count. The chain links TRBV30 to TRBJ2-5, with D possibly being TRBD1 (6 bases). Germline V lookup: CDR1 GTSNPN, CDR2 SVGIG (reference sequence). The CDR3 sequence is 14 residues long. Trimming pared 5 bases from V and 5 bases from J, leaving 18 bases between. DNA of the CDR3: TGTGCCTGGGGGGACACCCTCATATCGGAGACCCAGTACTTC. Translation: CAWGDTLISETQYF. Looking up the rest from reference TRBV30 and TRBJ2-5 gives the full variable domain: SQTIHQWPATLVQPVGSPLSLECTVEGTSNPNLYWYRQAAGRGLQLLFYSVGIGQISSEVPQNLSASRPQDRQFILSSKKLLLSDSGFYLCAWGDTLISETQYFGPGTRLLVL.

V is TRBV4-1 and J is TRBJ2-7; 9 bases are a match to TRBD1. With V trimmed by 1 base and J by 4 bases, 5 bases remained unmatched. Looked up from germline, CDR1 is MGHRA and CDR2 is YSYEKL. This CDR3 contains 15 residues. The DNA of the CDR3 is TGCGCCAGCAGCCAAGTGGGGACAGGGAGGTACGAGCAGTACTTC. Translation: CASSQVGTGRYEQYF.

This chain uses TRBV24-1 with TRBJ1-1; D remains ambiguous. Germline lookup yields CDR1 KGHDR and CDR2 SFDVKD. The CDR3 runs to 12 residues. Trimming removed 4 bases from V and 1 base from J, with 3 bases in between. DNA of the CDR3: TGTGCCACCAGTGAAGGGAACACTGAAGCTTTCTTT. This translates into CATSEGNTEAFF.

This chain connects TRBV6-1 to TRBJ1-1, with D possibly matching TRBD1 (6 bases). Germline V gene sequence: CDR1 MNHNS, CDR2 SASEGT. The V end lost 1 base, the J end lost 0 bases, and 15 bases lay between the germline ends. The CDR3 covers 17 residues. Here the CDR3 DNA reads TGTGCCAGCAGTGAAGTATCAGGGGTAAGGTTGAACACTGAAGCTTTCTTT. As protein: CASSEVSGVRLNTEAFF.

This chain joins TRBV7-3 and TRBJ2-7, with 8 positions matching TRBD2. The V and J ends lost 5 bases and 0 bases, in that order; junction bases with no gene match: 3. Germline V CDR1 and CDR2: SGHTA, FQGTGA. The CDR3 length is 14 residues. The CDR3 is CASSRGGSSYEQYF. CDR3 nucleotide sequence: TGTGCCAGCAGCCGGGGGGGTAGCTCCTACGAGCAGTACTTC. Full variable domain (outside the CDR3, taken from reference TRBV7-3 and TRBJ2-7): GAGVSQTPSNKVTEKGKYVELRCDPISGHTALYWYRQSLGQGPEFLIYFQGTGAADDSGLPNDRFFAVRPEGSVSTLKIQRTERGDSAVYLCASSRGGSSYEQYFGPGTRLTVT.

The chain recombines TRBV5-6 with TRBJ2-2, with 8 positions matching TRBD1. Trimming at V came to 1 base and at J to 4 bases, leaving 6 bases not matched to a gene. CDR3 length: 16 residues. Germline values: CDR1 SGHDT, CDR2 YYEEEE. CDR3 DNA sequence: TGTGCCAGCAGCTTGCCGGGCAGGGGGCGCACCGGGGAGCTGTTTTTT. This gives the protein CASSLPGRGRTGELFF. The complete variable domain, with remaining parts taken from reference TRBV5-6 and TRBJ2-2, reads DAGVTQSPTHLIKTRGQQVTLRCSPKSGHDTVSWYQQALGQGPQFIFQYYEEEERQRGNFPDRFSGHQFPNYSSELNVNALLLGDSALYLCASSLPGRGRTGELFFGEGSRLTVL.

This chain joins TRBV3-1 (or the pseudogene TRBV3-2) and TRBJ2-7; D is unclear. Germline V gene lookup returns CDR1 LGHDT and CDR2 YNNKEL (reference sequence). The V end was cut by 5 bases, the J end by 5 bases, with 13 bases between. This CDR3 is built from 13 residues. The CDR3 nucleotides read TGTGCCAGCAGCTTCGGTTGGGTCGACGAGCAGTACTTC. Its translation is CASSFGWVDEQYF.

This chain links TRBV19 with TRBJ2-1, with D unresolved. The CDR3 totals 13 residues. V lost 2 bases and J 6 bases, leaving 8 bases between the germline ends. The germline V gene encodes CDR1 LNHDA and CDR2 SQIVND (reference sequence). The CDR3 reads CASSISRSNEQFF. CDR3 sequence (DNA): TGTGCCAGTAGTATATCCCGATCCAATGAGCAGTTCTTC.

The CDR3 DNA follows: TGTGCCAGCAGTTTATTTGGGGTCTCCGTCTCCAATGAGCAGTTCTTC. It encodes CASSLFGVSVSNEQFF. V and J are TRBV27 and TRBJ2-1; no definite D call. V lost 1 base to trimming and J lost 6 bases, with 16 bases between them. Looked up from germline, CDR1 is MNHEY and CDR2 is SMNVEV (reference sequence). There are 16 residues in the CDR3.

This chain links TRBV24-1 with TRBJ2-3; D may be TRBD2 (6 bases). From germline, CDR1 is KGHDR and CDR2 SFDVKD. With 5 bases removed from V and 0 bases from J, the gap between germline ends came to 14 bases. This CDR3 is built from 16 residues. CDR3 region: CATSANSGASTDTQYF. CDR3 bases: TGTGCCACCAGTGCAAATAGCGGAGCTAGCACAGATACGCAGTATTTT.

This clone turned up a few times. The rearrangement joins TRBV30 to TRBJ2-7; 13 bases line up with TRBD2. The germline CDR1 and CDR2 sequences are GTSNPN and SVGIG (reference sequence). The CDR3 is 15 amino acids. J gave up 5 bases and V 0 bases, and 4 bases lay outside the gene matches. The CDR3 region is CAWSVPGLAGNEQYF. The CDR3 DNA reads TGTGCCTGGAGTGTACCGGGACTAGCGGGAAACGAGCAGTACTTC.